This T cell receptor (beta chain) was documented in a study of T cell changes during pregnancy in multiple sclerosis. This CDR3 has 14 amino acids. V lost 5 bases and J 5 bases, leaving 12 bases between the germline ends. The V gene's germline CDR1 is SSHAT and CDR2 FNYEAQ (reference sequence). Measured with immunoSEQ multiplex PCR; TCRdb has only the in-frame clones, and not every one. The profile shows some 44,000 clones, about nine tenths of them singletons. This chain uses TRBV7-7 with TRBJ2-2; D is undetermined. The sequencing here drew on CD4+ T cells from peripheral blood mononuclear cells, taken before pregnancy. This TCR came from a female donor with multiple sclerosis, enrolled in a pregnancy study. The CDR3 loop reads CASSPQTYTGELFF. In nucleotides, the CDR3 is TGTGCCAGCAGCCCGCAGACTTATACCGGGGAGCTGTTTTTT.